These T cell receptor beta chains were read from a single sample in a study of T cell responses to AZD1222 COVID-19 vaccine. Here immunoSEQ multiplex PCR was the method, and the copy in TCRdb shows in-frame clones only, minus some. This sample has about 84,000 clones, with roughly 87% found just once. Sequenced here: peripheral blood, sampled on day 0 of AZD1222 vaccination. These receptors originate from an adult in good health. Both conserved end residues are part of each CDR3. The D gene is left open where the match is weak. The listing skips clone size in some rows; elsewhere it reads once, few, many or a size class.

DNA | CDR3 | D | size | J | V
TGTGCCAGTAGTACGGGACACTCGAACACTGAAGCTTTCTTT | CASSTGHSNTEAFF | - | - | TRBJ1-1 | TRBV19
TGTGCCAGCAGCTTTCCTCCTAGCGGGGATACCTACGAGCAGTACTTC | CASSFPPSGDTYEQYF | TRBD2 | - | TRBJ2-7 | TRBV7-9
TGTGCCTGGAGAAGCAACCCTGGGGAAAAACTGTTTTTT | CAWRSNPGEKLFF | - | - | TRBJ1-4 | TRBV30
TGCAGTGCTAGACCCCAAGAGACCCAGTACTTC | CSARPQETQYF | - | - | TRBJ2-5 | TRBV20-1
TGTGCCAGCTCAAATCTCGGGGGCAGTGGGCAGTTCTTC | CASSNLGGSGQFF | - | - | TRBJ2-1 | TRBV18
TGTGCCAGCAGTGAGGGCCGGCGGGAAGGATACGAGCAGTACTTC | CASSEGRREGYEQYF | - | - | TRBJ2-7 | TRBV2
TGTGCCACCAGGAGTGAAGCCCCCTACAATGAGCAGTTCTTC | CATRSEAPYNEQFF | - | few | TRBJ2-1 | TRBV24-1
TGTGCCGTTAGGGGGAATACTGGAAACACCATATATTTT | CAVRGNTGNTIYF | - | - | TRBJ1-3 | TRBV19
TGTGCCAGCAGTGGCAAAGCTGAAGCTTTCTTT | CASSGKAEAFF | - | - | TRBJ1-1 | TRBV27
TGTGCCAGCAGCTTACTAGACAGGGGCACTGAAGCTTTCTTT | CASSLLDRGTEAFF | TRBD1 | once | TRBJ1-1 | TRBV7-2
TGTGCCAGTAGTGCGGCTTTCAATCAGCCCCAGCATTTT | CASSAAFNQPQHF | - | - | TRBJ1-5 | TRBV19
TGTGCCAGCAGCTTAGGGGGCCGGGCGAGCTCCTACAATGAGCAGTTCTTC | CASSLGGRASSYNEQFF | - | - | TRBJ2-1 | TRBV7-2
TGTGCCAGCACCCAAGGGACTAGCTCCTACAATGAGCAGTTCTTC | CASTQGTSSYNEQFF | TRBD2 | - | TRBJ2-1 | TRBV6-5
TGCGCCAGCAGCCTCCGACAGGGGGTTTACAATGAGCAGTTCTTC | CASSLRQGVYNEQFF | TRBD1 | - | TRBJ2-1 | TRBV4-3
TGTGCCAGCTCACCAGGGGTCCTCCGGGACACTGAAGCTTTCTTT | CASSPGVLRDTEAFF | - | - | TRBJ1-1 | TRBV18
TGTGCCAGCAGTGTCCGGGGGCAGGGAGCCGAGCAGTACTTC | CASSVRGQGAEQYF | - | - | TRBJ2-7 | TRBV2